The rows below give T cell receptor beta chains drawn from one sample of a study of blood T cell repertoires in COVID-19. Data came from immunoSEQ multiplex PCR; TCRdb stores just in-frame clones and leaves some out. In the table there are about 160,000 clones, around 92% of which are singletons. Specimen: peripheral blood. The source is a young man with COVID-19, enrolled during active disease. The CDR3 runs from the conserved cysteine through the conserved F or W. Fields, in order: clone size, J gene, D gene, V gene, CDR3 DNA, CDR3 protein. A D gene is named only where the DNA matches it firmly. Expanded clones are given a class, and other clones once, few, many or no size at all.

clone_size: once
j_call: TRBJ2-1
d_call: TRBD2
v_call: TRBV27
cdr3_nt: TGTGCCAGCAGTTCCGGGACTAGCGGGAGTAATGAGCAGTTCTTC
cdr3_aa: CASSSGTSGSNEQFF

clone_size: once
j_call: TRBJ2-7
d_call: TRBD2
v_call: TRBV18
cdr3_nt: TGTGCCAGCTCACCAGGACTAGCGCTAGTCTACGAGCAGTACTTC
cdr3_aa: CASSPGLALVYEQYF

clone_size: -
j_call: TRBJ1-6
d_call: -
v_call: TRBV4-3
cdr3_nt: TGCGCCAGCAGCCAAGATAGTCTGCCGAGCTCCTATAATTCACCCCTCCACTTT
cdr3_aa: CASSQDSLPSSYNSPLHF

clone_size: -
j_call: TRBJ1-5
d_call: -
v_call: TRBV5-1
cdr3_nt: TGCGCCAGCAGCTTGGAGGCGGGGCTGAATCAGCCCCAGCATTTT
cdr3_aa: CASSLEAGLNQPQHF

clone_size: -
j_call: TRBJ1-1
d_call: -
v_call: TRBV7-2
cdr3_nt: TGTGCCAGCAGCTCAGGAGGACCGGCGCCCACTGAAGCTTTCTTT
cdr3_aa: CASSSGGPAPTEAFF

clone_size: once
j_call: TRBJ1-2
d_call: TRBD1
v_call: TRBV2
cdr3_nt: TGTGCCAGCAGTGAGGAGGACAGGGGGTATGGCTACACCTTC
cdr3_aa: CASSEEDRGYGYTF

clone_size: -
j_call: TRBJ1-6
d_call: TRBD1
v_call: TRBV5-1
cdr3_nt: TGCGCCAGCAGCTGGGACAGGGCTGGCAATTCACCCCTCCACTTT
cdr3_aa: CASSWDRAGNSPLHF

clone_size: once
j_call: TRBJ2-2
d_call: TRBD1
v_call: TRBV27
cdr3_nt: TGTGCCAGCAGCCCAAGACAGGGCCCCGACACCGGGGAGCTGTTTTTT
cdr3_aa: CASSPRQGPDTGELFF

clone_size: once
j_call: TRBJ2-5
d_call: TRBD1
v_call: TRBV18
cdr3_nt: TGTGCCAGCTCACCCGGGACAGCCCAAGAGACCCAGTACTTC
cdr3_aa: CASSPGTAQETQYF

clone_size: -
j_call: TRBJ1-1
d_call: -
v_call: TRBV24-1
cdr3_nt: TGTGCCACCAGCGTACCCCCCGGGAATGAAGCTTTCTTT
cdr3_aa: CATSVPPGNEAFF

clone_size: -
j_call: TRBJ2-1
d_call: -
v_call: TRBV21-1
cdr3_nt: TGTGCCAGCAGCAAAGTAGCGGGGACCTGCTCCTACAATGAGCAGTTCTTC
cdr3_aa: CASSKVAGTCSYNEQFF

clone_size: -
j_call: TRBJ1-2
d_call: TRBD1
v_call: TRBV2
cdr3_nt: TGTGCCAGCAGTGACGGGCCAACAGGGGATGGCTACACCTTC
cdr3_aa: CASSDGPTGDGYTF

clone_size: -
j_call: TRBJ2-7
d_call: TRBD1
v_call: TRBV28
cdr3_nt: TGTGCCAGCAGTTTGGTTTCAGGGGGCTACGAGCAGTACTTC
cdr3_aa: CASSLVSGGYEQYF

clone_size: -
j_call: TRBJ2-7
d_call: TRBD2
v_call: TRBV2
cdr3_nt: TGTGCCAGCGGACTAGCGGGAGGGCCCGGCGAGCAGTACTTC
cdr3_aa: CASGLAGGPGEQYF

clone_size: -
j_call: TRBJ1-1
d_call: -
v_call: TRBV3-1/TRBV3-2
cdr3_nt: TGTGCCAGCAGCCAAGTTTGGACACCCGAAGAAGCTTTCTTT
cdr3_aa: CASSQVWTPEEAFF

clone_size: -
j_call: TRBJ2-7
d_call: -
v_call: TRBV3-1/TRBV3-2
cdr3_nt: TGTGCCAGCAGCCAAGTCGGTGGGCTGGCCTACGAGCAGTACTTC
cdr3_aa: CASSQVGGLAYEQYF

clone_size: -
j_call: TRBJ2-1
d_call: TRBD2
v_call: TRBV14
cdr3_nt: TGTGCCAGCAGTGTAGCGGGGTCCTACAATGAGCAGTTCTTC
cdr3_aa: CASSVAGSYNEQFF

clone_size: -
j_call: TRBJ1-1
d_call: -
v_call: TRBV4-3
cdr3_nt: TGCGCCAGCAGCCGGTTGTCGCGGGGTAACACTGAAGCTTTCTTT
cdr3_aa: CASSRLSRGNTEAFF

clone_size: -
j_call: TRBJ2-6
d_call: -
v_call: TRBV4-3
cdr3_nt: TGCGCCAGCAGCCAAGAGGTCTATGTCGGGAGAAGGGCCAACGTCCTGACTTTC
cdr3_aa: CASSQEVYVGRRANVLTF

clone_size: -
j_call: TRBJ2-2
d_call: -
v_call: TRBV11-3
cdr3_nt: TGTGCCAGCAGCTGGGACACGAACACCGGGGAGCTGTTTTTT
cdr3_aa: CASSWDTNTGELFF

clone_size: -
j_call: TRBJ1-2
d_call: TRBD1
v_call: TRBV19
cdr3_nt: TGTGCCAGTAGTATCCGGGACAGTGAGTACTATGGCTACACCTTC
cdr3_aa: CASSIRDSEYYGYTF

clone_size: -
j_call: TRBJ2-7
d_call: -
v_call: TRBV4-1
cdr3_nt: TGCGCCAGCAGCCAAGGTTTGCTGGAGATTGGGTTCGAGCAGTACTTC
cdr3_aa: CASSQGLLEIGFEQYF

clone_size: -
j_call: TRBJ2-1
d_call: TRBD2
v_call: TRBV20-1
cdr3_nt: TGCAGTGCTAGTCGTAGCGGGGGGGCCCGTAATGAGCAGTTCTTC
cdr3_aa: CSASRSGGARNEQFF

clone_size: once
j_call: TRBJ2-1
d_call: TRBD2
v_call: TRBV6-2/TRBV6-3
cdr3_nt: TGTGCCAGCAGTTACTCTGTGAGGACGCGGGGGGGTTACAATGAGCAGTTCTTC
cdr3_aa: CASSYSVRTRGGYNEQFF

clone_size: -
j_call: TRBJ1-1
d_call: -
v_call: TRBV28
cdr3_nt: TGTGCCAGCAGTCCAGGACAGAACACTGAAGCTTTCTTT
cdr3_aa: CASSPGQNTEAFF

clone_size: -
j_call: TRBJ2-2
d_call: TRBD2
v_call: TRBV3-1/TRBV3-2
cdr3_nt: TGTGCCAGCAGCCAGGGAGGGAGCACCGGGGAGCTGTTTTTT
cdr3_aa: CASSQGGSTGELFF

clone_size: -
j_call: TRBJ1-3
d_call: TRBD1
v_call: TRBV5-1
cdr3_nt: TGCGCCAGCAGAGCTGACAGGGGATCTGGAAACACCATATATTTT
cdr3_aa: CASRADRGSGNTIYF

clone_size: -
j_call: TRBJ2-7
d_call: -
v_call: TRBV3-1/TRBV3-2
cdr3_nt: TGTGCCAGCAGCCAAGATCTGGGGGGGGGCTGGGACGAGCAGTACTTC
cdr3_aa: CASSQDLGGGWDEQYF

clone_size: -
j_call: TRBJ2-5
d_call: TRBD1
v_call: TRBV4-2
cdr3_nt: TGTGCCAGCAGCCAAGATGGCCGTGGGGGGACAGGAGAAGAGACCCAGTACTTC
cdr3_aa: CASSQDGRGGTGEETQYF

clone_size: -
j_call: TRBJ2-7
d_call: TRBD2
v_call: TRBV15
cdr3_nt: TGTGCCACCAGCAGGACTAGCGGATACGAGCAGTACTTC
cdr3_aa: CATSRTSGYEQYF

clone_size: -
j_call: TRBJ2-2
d_call: TRBD2
v_call: TRBV12-5
cdr3_nt: TGTGCTAGTGGTTTGGTAGCGGGAGGGCCGAGCACCGGGGAGCTGTTTTTT
cdr3_aa: CASGLVAGGPSTGELFF

clone_size: few
j_call: TRBJ2-2
d_call: TRBD1
v_call: TRBV18
cdr3_nt: TGTGCCAGCTCACTTGACAGGGGGAACACCGGGGAGCTGTTTTTT
cdr3_aa: CASSLDRGNTGELFF

clone_size: -
j_call: TRBJ2-7
d_call: -
v_call: TRBV30
cdr3_nt: TGTGCCTGGACAACGGGACACTCATACGAGCAGTACTTC
cdr3_aa: CAWTTGHSYEQYF

clone_size: -
j_call: TRBJ2-2
d_call: -
v_call: TRBV6-2/TRBV6-3
cdr3_nt: TGTGCCAGCACCCCAAGGTATAGGTGGCTAGCCCAATCCATAACCGGGGAGCTGTTTTTT
cdr3_aa: CASTPRYRWLAQSITGELFF

clone_size: few
j_call: TRBJ1-1
d_call: -
v_call: TRBV5-1
cdr3_nt: TGCGCCAGCAGCACTAGGAGGAACGAGAACACTGAAGCTTTCTTT
cdr3_aa: CASSTRRNENTEAFF

clone_size: -
j_call: TRBJ2-7
d_call: -
v_call: TRBV27
cdr3_nt: TGTGCCAGCAGTTTAATTAGGACAGTAGTCTACGAGCAGTACTTC
cdr3_aa: CASSLIRTVVYEQYF

clone_size: once
j_call: TRBJ2-2
d_call: TRBD1
v_call: TRBV6-6
cdr3_nt: TGTGCCAGCCTACGTGGGACAGGGATAACCGGGGAGCTGTTTTTT
cdr3_aa: CASLRGTGITGELFF

clone_size: -
j_call: TRBJ1-1
d_call: -
v_call: TRBV2
cdr3_nt: TGTGCCACGTTCTCCAGGGGAAATCGTGAAGCTTTCTTT
cdr3_aa: CATFSRGNREAFF

clone_size: -
j_call: TRBJ1-2
d_call: -
v_call: TRBV4-2
cdr3_nt: TGTGCCAGCAGCCAATCTGAGTCCGGGTATGGCTACACCTTC
cdr3_aa: CASSQSESGYGYTF

clone_size: -
j_call: TRBJ1-5
d_call: TRBD1
v_call: TRBV3-1/TRBV3-2
cdr3_nt: TGTGCCAGCAGTCTACAGGGGGGAGGTAATCAGCCCCAGCATTTT
cdr3_aa: CASSLQGGGNQPQHF

clone_size: -
j_call: TRBJ1-3
d_call: TRBD1
v_call: TRBV18
cdr3_nt: TGTGCCAGCTCACCACTCCCGGACAGGGGGACCTCTGGAAACACCATATATTTT
cdr3_aa: CASSPLPDRGTSGNTIYF

clone_size: -
j_call: TRBJ2-1
d_call: -
v_call: TRBV5-8
cdr3_nt: TGTGCCAGCAGCTTGGGTGGGACACCCTTGAGGGTTGAGCAGTTCTTC
cdr3_aa: CASSLGGTPLRVEQFF

clone_size: once
j_call: TRBJ1-3
d_call: -
v_call: TRBV27
cdr3_nt: TGTGCCAGCAGTTTACAGGGCAGCTCTGGAAACACCATATATTTT
cdr3_aa: CASSLQGSSGNTIYF

clone_size: -
j_call: TRBJ2-7
d_call: TRBD1
v_call: TRBV3-1/TRBV3-2
cdr3_nt: TGTGCCAGCAGCCTGACAGGGGACCGTTACGAGCAGTACTTC
cdr3_aa: CASSLTGDRYEQYF

clone_size: -
j_call: TRBJ2-7
d_call: -
v_call: TRBV11-2
cdr3_nt: TGTGCCAGCAGCTTAAGGACTGAGCAGTACTTC
cdr3_aa: CASSLRTEQYF

clone_size: -
j_call: TRBJ2-1
d_call: TRBD1
v_call: TRBV7-3
cdr3_nt: TGTGCCAGCAGTTCCGGGACAGGGCCCTACAATGAGCAGTTCTTC
cdr3_aa: CASSSGTGPYNEQFF

clone_size: -
j_call: TRBJ2-7
d_call: -
v_call: TRBV9
cdr3_nt: TGTGCCAGCAGCCCCAGCTCGGGGGTACACGAGCAGTACTTC
cdr3_aa: CASSPSSGVHEQYF

clone_size: -
j_call: TRBJ1-2
d_call: -
v_call: TRBV18
cdr3_nt: TGTGCCAGCTCACCTCGAGACAGCCTCCTCTATGGCTACACCTTC
cdr3_aa: CASSPRDSLLYGYTF

clone_size: -
j_call: TRBJ2-7
d_call: -
v_call: TRBV9
cdr3_nt: TGTGCCAGCAGCGTAGGTTCGCAGGTCTTATTCTACGAGCAGTACTTC
cdr3_aa: CASSVGSQVLFYEQYF

clone_size: -
j_call: TRBJ1-3
d_call: TRBD1
v_call: TRBV7-2
cdr3_nt: TGTGCCAGCAGCATCGACAGGGTCTCTGGAAACACCATATATTTT
cdr3_aa: CASSIDRVSGNTIYF

clone_size: -
j_call: TRBJ1-5
d_call: TRBD1
v_call: TRBV28
cdr3_nt: TGTGCCAGCAGACTACAGGGGGCGAACCAGCCCCAGCATTTT
cdr3_aa: CASRLQGANQPQHF

clone_size: -
j_call: TRBJ1-5
d_call: -
v_call: TRBV28
cdr3_nt: TGTGCCAGCAGTCAAAACCGGCAGCCCCAGCATTTT
cdr3_aa: CASSQNRQPQHF

clone_size: -
j_call: TRBJ1-2
d_call: TRBD1
v_call: TRBV11-2
cdr3_nt: TGTGCCAGCAGCTCACCGACAGGGACAGGCGGTAACTATGGCTACACCTTC
cdr3_aa: CASSSPTGTGGNYGYTF

clone_size: -
j_call: TRBJ2-7
d_call: TRBD2
v_call: TRBV9
cdr3_nt: TGTGCCAGTGGAGCGGGATCGGGCGAGCAGTACTTC
cdr3_aa: CASGAGSGEQYF

clone_size: once
j_call: TRBJ1-1
d_call: TRBD1
v_call: TRBV6-2/TRBV6-3
cdr3_nt: TGTGCCAGCAGTTCCCCGGGACAGATGATGAACACTGAAGCTTTCTTT
cdr3_aa: CASSSPGQMMNTEAFF

clone_size: -
j_call: TRBJ2-3
d_call: TRBD2
v_call: TRBV5-1
cdr3_nt: TGCGCCAGCAGCGGACAAACTAGCGGGGGACTATACACAGATACGCAGTATTTT
cdr3_aa: CASSGQTSGGLYTDTQYF

clone_size: -
j_call: TRBJ2-1
d_call: -
v_call: TRBV6-2/TRBV6-3
cdr3_nt: TGTGCCAGCAGTTACTGGACAGGGACTACCTCCTACAATGAGCAGTTCTTC
cdr3_aa: CASSYWTGTTSYNEQFF